In its sample, the clone carrying this TCR beta chain was seen a few times. Sample time point: newly diagnosed GD, antithyroid drugs for less than 3 months. Extracted RNA from PBMCs served as the source of the TCR library. These data are taken from a study of regulatory T cells in long-lasting Graves disease. The CDR3 totals 13 residues. Germline V lookup: CDR1 MGHRA, CDR2 YSYEKL. V gave up 3 bases and J gave up 5 bases, with 5 bases separating them. Arm-PCR with iRepertoire HTBI primers amplified the CDR3 regions for these TCR beta libraries. TCRdb reprocessed the multiplex PCR reads with MiXCR, giving one entry per CDR3 protein. The repertoire includes under 450,000 distinct CDR3 sequences, 12% of them detected once, and approximately 17% sits in the top ten. The sample also formed part of further work on T cells in Graves' hyperthyroidism and ophthalmopathy. That publication notes: The hyperthyroidism patients had all been newly diagnosed, and their disease duration was under 2 months. Their ages ranged from 18 to 65 years.

J is TRBJ1-6 and V is TRBV4-1; no reliable D call. The sequencing used peripheral blood mononuclear cells (PBMCs), collected at new diagnosis, from a patient treated with antithyroid drugs. This receptor was obtained from a young woman with Graves disease. DNA for the CDR3: TGCGCCAGCAGCCACCTCGATAATTCACCCCTCCACTTT. Translating it yields CASSHLDNSPLHF.